This T cell receptor beta chain was retrieved from a study of OX40 agonist ivuxolimab in advanced cancers. Across the study: Dose-escalation patients had hepatocellular carcinoma, melanoma, renal cell or head and neck cancer. General study findings and limits: At doses 0.1 to 3.0 mg/kg, CD4+ and CD8+ clones expanded. Antigen specificity of clonally expanded peripheral T cells was not established.

At cycle 4 day 1, cycle 7 day 1, and baseline, blood was sampled. Only in-frame clones appear in the TCRdb table, and some are missing; sequencing was by immunoSEQ multiplex PCR. The table lists tens of thousands of clones, about four fifths of them singletons. As regards this clone: Its antigen is as yet unknown.

CDR3 size: 16 residues. Germline values: CDR1 SGHAT, CDR2 FQNNGV. Trimming took 5 bases from V and 2 from J; bases not matched to a gene: 9. V and J are TRBV11-2 and TRBJ2-3; 8 bases fit TRBD1. The sequences come from CD4+ or CD8+ T cells sorted from blood, collected in a trial of the OX40 agonist ivuxolimab. The TCR comes from an adult with an advanced solid tumor such as melanoma, head and neck, liver or kidney cancer. CDR3 bases: TGTGCCAGCAGCCCCCGGACAGGGAGAGCCACAGATACGCAGTATTTT. Residues: CASSPRTGRATDTQYF.